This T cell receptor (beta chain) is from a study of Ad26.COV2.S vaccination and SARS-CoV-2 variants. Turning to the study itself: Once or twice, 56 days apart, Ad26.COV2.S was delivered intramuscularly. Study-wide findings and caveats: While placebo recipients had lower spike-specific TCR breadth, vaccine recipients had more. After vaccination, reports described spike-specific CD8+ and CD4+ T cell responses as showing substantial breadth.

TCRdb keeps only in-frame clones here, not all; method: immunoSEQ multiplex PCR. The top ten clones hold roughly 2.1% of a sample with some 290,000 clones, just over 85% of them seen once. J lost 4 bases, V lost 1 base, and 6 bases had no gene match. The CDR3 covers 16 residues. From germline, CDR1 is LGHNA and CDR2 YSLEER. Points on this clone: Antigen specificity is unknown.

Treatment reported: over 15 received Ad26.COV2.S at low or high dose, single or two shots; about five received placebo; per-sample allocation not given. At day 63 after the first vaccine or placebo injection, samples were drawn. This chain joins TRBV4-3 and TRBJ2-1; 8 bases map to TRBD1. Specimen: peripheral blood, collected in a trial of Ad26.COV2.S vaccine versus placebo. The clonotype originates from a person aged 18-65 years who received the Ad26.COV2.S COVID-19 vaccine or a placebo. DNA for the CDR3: TGCGCCAGCAGCCAAGTTGGGCAGGGGGCGTACAATGAGCAGTTCTTC. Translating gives CASSQVGQGAYNEQFF.